These T cell receptor beta chains were read from a single sample in a study of monozygotic twins with inflammatory bowel disease. TCRdb processed the 5' RACE reads again and assigns one entry to each CDR3 protein, with no DNA. This sample contains 200,000 to 250,000 distinct CDR3 sequences. The material sequenced was blood. These receptors were taken from a human donor with ulcerative colitis or Crohn's disease, or a healthy co-twin of an affected twin (not recorded which). The CDR3 runs from the conserved cysteine through the conserved F or W.

V: TRBV6-5; J: TRBJ1-4; CDR3: CASSRGANEKLFF
V: TRBV7-8; J: TRBJ1-4; CDR3: CASSYTGVQDEKLFF
V: TRBV20-1; J: TRBJ2-1; CDR3: CSARDDGLSYNEQFF
V: TRBV4-1; J: TRBJ1-1; CDR3: CASSQAFPLGVGTEAFF
V: TRBV20-1; J: TRBJ1-2; CDR3: CSAPGGWGNYTF
V: TRBV24-1; J: TRBJ2-7; CDR3: CATSDAYEQYF
V: TRBV23-1; J: TRBJ2-4; CDR3: CASSLSTGECVKNIQYF
V: TRBV15; J: TRBJ2-3; CDR3: CATSGKGQGLPTDTQYF
V: TRBV12-3/TRBV12-4; J: TRBJ1-3; CDR3: CASSLRGPNLGNTIYF
V: TRBV6-5; J: TRBJ2-3; CDR3: CASSYPRLAGEGGTDTQYF
V: TRBV7-9; J: TRBJ2-7; CDR3: CASSRGLVGYEQYF
V: TRBV30; J: TRBJ1-5; CDR3: CAWSENSNQPQHF
V: TRBV30; J: TRBJ2-7; CDR3: CAWDEGAGSYEQYF
V: TRBV7-2; J: TRBJ2-3; CDR3: CASSPPMALGDTQYF
V: TRBV5-1; J: TRBJ2-2; CDR3: CASSMGANTGELFF